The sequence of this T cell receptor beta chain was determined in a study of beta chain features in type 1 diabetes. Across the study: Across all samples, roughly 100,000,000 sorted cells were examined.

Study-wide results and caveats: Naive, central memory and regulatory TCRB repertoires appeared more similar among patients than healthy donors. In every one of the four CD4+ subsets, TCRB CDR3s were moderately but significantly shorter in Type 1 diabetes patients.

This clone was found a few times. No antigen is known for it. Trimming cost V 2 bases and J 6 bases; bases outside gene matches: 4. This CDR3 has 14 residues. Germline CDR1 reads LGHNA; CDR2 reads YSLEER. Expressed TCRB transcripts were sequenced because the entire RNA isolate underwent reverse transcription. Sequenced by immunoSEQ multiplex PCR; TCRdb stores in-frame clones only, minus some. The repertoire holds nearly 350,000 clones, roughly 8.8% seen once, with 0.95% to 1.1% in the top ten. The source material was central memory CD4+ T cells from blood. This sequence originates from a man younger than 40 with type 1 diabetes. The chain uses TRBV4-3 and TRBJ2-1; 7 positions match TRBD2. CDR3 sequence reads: CASSQLLAANEQFF. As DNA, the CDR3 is TGCGCCAGCAGCCAACTTCTAGCGGCCAATGAGCAGTTCTTC.